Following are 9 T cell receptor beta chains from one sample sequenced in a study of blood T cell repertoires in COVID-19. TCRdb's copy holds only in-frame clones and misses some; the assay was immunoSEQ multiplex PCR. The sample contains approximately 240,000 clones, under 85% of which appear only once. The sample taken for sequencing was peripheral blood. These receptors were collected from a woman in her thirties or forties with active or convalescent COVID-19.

CDR3 DNA sequence: TGTGCCAGCACCAAGACTAGCGGGGGGTATGCAGATACGCAGTATTTT. It yields the protein CASTKTSGGYADTQYF. V is TRBV27 and J is TRBJ2-3, with 13 bases fitting TRBD2. There are 16 residues in the CDR3. V lost 7 bases to trimming and J lost 4 bases; unmatched junction nucleotides: 8. Germline values: CDR1 MNHEY, CDR2 SMNVEV (reference sequence).

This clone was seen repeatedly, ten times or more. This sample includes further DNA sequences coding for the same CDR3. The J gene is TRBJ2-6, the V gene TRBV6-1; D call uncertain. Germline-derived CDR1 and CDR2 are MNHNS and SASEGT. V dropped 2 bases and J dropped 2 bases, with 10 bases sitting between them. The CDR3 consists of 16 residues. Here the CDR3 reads CASSEMRGAGANVLTF. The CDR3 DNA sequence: TGTGCCAGCAGTGAAATGCGAGGCGCTGGGGCCAACGTCCTGACTTTC.

The CDR3 DNA reads TGTGCCAGCAGCTTAATGTTAACCCCCAAGGGGTTCAATGAGCAGTTCTTC. It specifies CASSLMLTPKGFNEQFF. This chain uses TRBV11-3 with TRBJ2-1; D is perhaps TRBD1 (5 bases). Trimming left V 2 bases short and J 6 bases short, with 20 bases between. The CDR3 spans 17 residues. Germline V gene lookup returns CDR1 SGHNT and CDR2 YENEEA.

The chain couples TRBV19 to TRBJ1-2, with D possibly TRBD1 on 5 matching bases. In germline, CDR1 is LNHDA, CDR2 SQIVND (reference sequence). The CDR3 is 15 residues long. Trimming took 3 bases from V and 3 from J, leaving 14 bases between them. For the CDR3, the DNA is TGTGCCAGTAGTATTGACAGAGAGTCTTACTATGGCTACACCTTC. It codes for CASSIDRESYYGYTF.

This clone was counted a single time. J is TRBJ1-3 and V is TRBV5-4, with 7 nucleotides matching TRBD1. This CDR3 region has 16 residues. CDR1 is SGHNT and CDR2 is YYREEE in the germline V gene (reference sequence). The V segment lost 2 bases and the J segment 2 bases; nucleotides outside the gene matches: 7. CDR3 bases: TGTGCCAGCAGCTTAGGTACAGGGGTGACTGGAAACACCATATATTTT. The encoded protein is CASSLGTGVTGNTIYF.

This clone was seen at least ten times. The CDR3 loop is CASSQELRGQETQYF. In nucleotides, the CDR3 is TGTGCCAGCAGCCAAGAGCTGCGGGGGCAAGAGACCCAGTACTTC. The chain links TRBV3-1 (or the pseudogene TRBV3-2) to TRBJ2-5, with 7 bases lining up with TRBD2. This CDR3 contains 15 residues. The ends lost 0 bases at V and 2 bases at J; junction bases unmatched: 3. Germline-derived CDR1 and CDR2 are LGHDT and YNNKEL (reference sequence).

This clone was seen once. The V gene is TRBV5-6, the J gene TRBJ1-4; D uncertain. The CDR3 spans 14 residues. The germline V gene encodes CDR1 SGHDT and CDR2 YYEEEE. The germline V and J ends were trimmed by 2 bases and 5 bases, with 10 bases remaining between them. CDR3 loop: CASSFGVGNEKLFF. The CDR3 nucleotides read TGTGCCAGCAGCTTCGGGGTCGGGAATGAAAAACTGTTTTTT.

The CDR3 bases are TGTGCCAGTACTCCGACAGGGGGGTCCTTTTCACCCCTCCACTTT. Its protein is CASTPTGGSFSPLHF. The chain combines TRBV19 with TRBJ1-6, with TRBD1 matching 9 bases. The CDR3 length is 15 residues. Germline CDR1 LNHDA, CDR2 SQIVND (reference sequence). V lost 7 bases, J lost 9 bases, and 10 bases stayed unmatched.

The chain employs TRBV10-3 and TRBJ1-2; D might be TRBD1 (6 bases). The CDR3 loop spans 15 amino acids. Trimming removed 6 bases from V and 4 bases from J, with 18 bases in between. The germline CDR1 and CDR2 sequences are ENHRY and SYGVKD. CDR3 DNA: TGTGCCATCAGAGTCGACAGGAGTCCGGGCTATGGCTACACCTTC. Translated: CAIRVDRSPGYGYTF.